This T cell receptor beta chain was observed in a study of T cell responses to AZD1222 COVID-19 vaccine (TCRdb year 2021). Context from the whole study: AZD1222 recipients given second doses at about 4 weeks or at about 12 weeks were pooled, since spike-specific TCR depth and breadth were not found to differ between the two schedules. TCR sequencing was performed for 230 to 250 trial participants, of whom 207 were given two doses of AZD1222 and around 25 were given two doses of MenACWY control vaccine. Trial participants were enrolled into age subgroups of 18-55, 56-69 and 70-plus years, which contained about 150, 27 and 61 TCR-sequenced participants, respectively.

With respect to this clone: It has no known antigen specificity. It has no much larger one-base neighbor in the sample; base qualities were not kept.

This specimen's time point label, interpreted: baseline before first vaccination. The vaccinee samples were drawn from two UK trials, COV001 and COV002, one of which was a single-blind randomized controlled phase 2/3 trial testing AZD1222 (ChAdOx1 nCoV-19) in healthy adults. For TCRbeta chain sequencing, PBMC samples from trial participants were taken at day 0 and at day 28 after the second dose. Reading the germline V gene (reference sequence) gives CDR1 LGHDT and CDR2 YNNKEL. A distance of 11 bases separates the germline ends of V and J, which lose 4 bases and 1 base respectively. Taken from cysteine to phenylalanine, the CDR3 has 15 residues. Only CDR3 DNA remains: 45 bases, in frame from the first base. Broad study findings and their caveats: Conclusions about previously exposed vaccinees were limited because only a handful of AZD1222 recipients were SARS-CoV-2 seropositive at baseline. Reportedly, close to half of the unique spike-specific TCRs recognized epitopes lying outside the regions that are mutated in the B.1.351 and B.1.1.7 variants. The whole spike protein was spanned by vaccine-associated CD4 TCRs, and dominant responses were seen in regions 160-218 and 743-854. In the small 56-69-year group, the increase in depth fell short of significance, most likely because of low power. After two AZD1222 doses, both the breadth and the depth of spike-specific TCRs were significantly higher than at day 0 and than in MenACWY recipients. Participants were mostly white British and included more females than males, and it was suggested by the authors that clonal diversity may have been underestimated. Because no samples from the day 14 peak response were available, repertoires could be characterized only after the peak T cell response.

The CDR3 regions of human TCRbeta chains were analyzed by immunosequencing. In the original analysis: Repertoire TCRs were matched against a reference library of SARS-CoV-2-specific TCRs generated with the MIRA antigen-specificity platform. Breadth was defined as the fraction of unique TCRs that were SARS-CoV-2-associated, and depth was defined as the fraction of total T cells that were SARS-CoV-2-associated. Using the MIRA data, each spike-specific TCR was assigned both to the spike region to which the TCR was reactive and to a CD4 or CD8 class. Log10-transformed breadth and depth values were compared by one-way ANOVA with Sidak's multiple comparisons tests. The table was pulled from immuneACCESS by TCRdb, which kept in-frame rearrangements only. Such tables lose some clones; where checked, under half of the loss comes from unresolved V genes, and the rest has no known cause. That table furnishes V, J and clone size, whereas the DNA furnished D and trimming. Across this sample there are fewer than 150,000 clones, with about 90% seen only once. In total, the top ten clones hold approximately 1.5% of the sample.

The sequence was obtained from an adult in good health. Recombination joined TRBV3-1 (or the pseudogene TRBV3-2) with TRBJ1-3, with the D gene not confidently named. The sequencing used peripheral blood, collected on day 0 of AZD1222 vaccination. Read as DNA, the sequence is TGTGCCAGCAGCCTCCGACGCGGATCTGGAAACACCATATATTTT. This sequence encodes CASSLRRGSGNTIYF.